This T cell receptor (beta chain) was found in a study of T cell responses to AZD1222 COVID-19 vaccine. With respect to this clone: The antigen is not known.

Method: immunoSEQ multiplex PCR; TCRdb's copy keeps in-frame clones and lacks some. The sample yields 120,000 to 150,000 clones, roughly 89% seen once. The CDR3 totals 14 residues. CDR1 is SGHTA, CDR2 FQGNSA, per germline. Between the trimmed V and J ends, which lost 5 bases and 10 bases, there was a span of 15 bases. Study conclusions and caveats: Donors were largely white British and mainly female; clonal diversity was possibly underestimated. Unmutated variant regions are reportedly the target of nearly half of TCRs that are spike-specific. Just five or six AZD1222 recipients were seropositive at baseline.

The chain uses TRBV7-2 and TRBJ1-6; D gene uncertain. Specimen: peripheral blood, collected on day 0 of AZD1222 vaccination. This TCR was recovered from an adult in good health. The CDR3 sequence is CASSPEGRNSPLHF. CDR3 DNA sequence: TGTGCCAGCAGCCCAGAGGGAAGGAACTCACCCCTCCACTTT.